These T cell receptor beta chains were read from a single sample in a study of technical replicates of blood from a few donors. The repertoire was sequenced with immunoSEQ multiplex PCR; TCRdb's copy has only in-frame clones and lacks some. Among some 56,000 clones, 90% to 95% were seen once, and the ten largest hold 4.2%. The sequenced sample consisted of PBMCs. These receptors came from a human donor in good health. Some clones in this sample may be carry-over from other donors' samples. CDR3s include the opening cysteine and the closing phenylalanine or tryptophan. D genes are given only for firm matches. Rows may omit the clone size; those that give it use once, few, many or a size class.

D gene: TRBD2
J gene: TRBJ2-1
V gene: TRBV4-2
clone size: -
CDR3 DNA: TGTGCCAGCAGCCAAGGGACTAGCGGACACAATGAGCAGTTCTTC
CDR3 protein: CASSQGTSGHNEQFF

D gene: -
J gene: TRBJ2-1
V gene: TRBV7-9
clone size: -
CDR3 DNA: TGTGCCAGCAGCCGCGGGGACGGCTCCTACAATGAGCAGTTCTTC
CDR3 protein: CASSRGDGSYNEQFF

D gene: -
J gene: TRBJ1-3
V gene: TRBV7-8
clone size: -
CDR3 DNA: TGTGCCAGCAGCGCTAGCGGACAAGTAAGCTCTGGAAACACCATATATTTT
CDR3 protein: CASSASGQVSSGNTIYF

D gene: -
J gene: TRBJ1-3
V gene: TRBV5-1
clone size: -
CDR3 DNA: TGCGCCAGCAGAACAGCCTCTGGAAACACCATATATTTT
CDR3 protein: CASRTASGNTIYF

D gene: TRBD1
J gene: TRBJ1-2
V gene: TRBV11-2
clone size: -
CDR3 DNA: TGTGCCAGCAGCCCTATCGGGACAGTCGGTGATGGCTACACCTTC
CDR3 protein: CASSPIGTVGDGYTF

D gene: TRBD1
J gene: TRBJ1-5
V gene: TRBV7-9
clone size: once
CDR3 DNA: TGTGCCAGCAGTTTCTCCCAGGGGGCGTATCAGCCCCAGCATTTT
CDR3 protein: CASSFSQGAYQPQHF

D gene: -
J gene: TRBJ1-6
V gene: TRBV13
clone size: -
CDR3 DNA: TGTGCCAGCAGCTTAGGCCGGGGTGACAATTCACCCCTCCACTTT
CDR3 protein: CASSLGRGDNSPLHF

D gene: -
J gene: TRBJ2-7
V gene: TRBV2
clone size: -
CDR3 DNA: TGTGCCAGCAGTGAAGGCTGGGGCAAGCAGTACTTC
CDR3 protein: CASSEGWGKQYF

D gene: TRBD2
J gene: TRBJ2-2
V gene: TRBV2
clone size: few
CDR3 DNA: TGTGCCAGTACGACTAGCGGGGGGGCGAACACCGGGGAGCTGTTTTTT
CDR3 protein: CASTTSGGANTGELFF

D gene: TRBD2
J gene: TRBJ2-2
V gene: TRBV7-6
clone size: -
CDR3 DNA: TGTGCCAGCAGCCGCGGGACTAGCGGGAGGTCTACCACCGGGGAGCTGTTTTTT
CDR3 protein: CASSRGTSGRSTTGELFF

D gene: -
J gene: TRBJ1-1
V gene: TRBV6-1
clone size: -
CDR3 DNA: TGTGCCAGCAGAGCGGGGGGGCCCATGAACACTGAAGCTTTCTTT
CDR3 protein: CASRAGGPMNTEAFF

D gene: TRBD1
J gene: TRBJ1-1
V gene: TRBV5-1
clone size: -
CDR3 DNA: TGCGCCAGCAGCCTAATGCCGGGACAGACGAACACTGAAGCTTTCTTT
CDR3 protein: CASSLMPGQTNTEAFF

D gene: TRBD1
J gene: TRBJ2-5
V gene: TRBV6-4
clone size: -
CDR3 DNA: TGTGCCAGCAGTGAAGGGACAGGCCAAGAGACCCAGTACTTC
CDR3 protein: CASSEGTGQETQYF

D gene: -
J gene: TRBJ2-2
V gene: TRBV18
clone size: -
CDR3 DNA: TGTGCCAGCTCACCGGGCGGGACCGGCACCGGGGAGCTGTTTTTT
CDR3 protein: CASSPGGTGTGELFF

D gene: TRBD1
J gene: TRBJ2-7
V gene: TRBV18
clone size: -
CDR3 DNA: TGTGCCAGCTCGCGAGGGGGCAGCACGAGCTCCTACGAGCAGTACTTC
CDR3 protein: CASSRGGSTSSYEQYF

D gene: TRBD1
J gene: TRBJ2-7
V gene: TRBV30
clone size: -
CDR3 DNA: TGTGCCTGGGGGACAGGGGGGGACTACGAGCAGTACTTC
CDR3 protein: CAWGTGGDYEQYF

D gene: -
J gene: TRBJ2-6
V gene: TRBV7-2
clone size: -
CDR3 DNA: TGTGCCAGCAGGATCCGGCCCGGGGTTGGGGCCAACGTCCTGACTTTC
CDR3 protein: CASRIRPGVGANVLTF

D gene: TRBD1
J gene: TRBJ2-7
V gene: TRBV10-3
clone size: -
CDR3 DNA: TGTGCCATCAGTGACCCGACGACAGGGTTGGAGTACGAGCAGTACTTC
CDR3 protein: CAISDPTTGLEYEQYF

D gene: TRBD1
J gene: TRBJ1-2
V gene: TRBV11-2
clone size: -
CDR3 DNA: TGTGCCAGCAGCCGAGACAGGGGCACTTGGGGCTACACCTTC
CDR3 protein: CASSRDRGTWGYTF

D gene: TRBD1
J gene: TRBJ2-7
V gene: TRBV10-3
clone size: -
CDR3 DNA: TGTGCCATCAGTGTCGACAGGGGGCTCTACGAGCAGTACTTC
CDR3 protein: CAISVDRGLYEQYF

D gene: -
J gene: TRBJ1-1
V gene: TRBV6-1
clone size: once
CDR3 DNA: TGTGCCAGCACGCTACAGGGATCGAGAAACACTGAAGCTTTCTTT
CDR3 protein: CASTLQGSRNTEAFF

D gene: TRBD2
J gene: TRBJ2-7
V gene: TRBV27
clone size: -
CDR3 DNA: TGTGCCAGCAGTCTTCGCGGGGGCGAGCAGTACTTC
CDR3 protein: CASSLRGGEQYF

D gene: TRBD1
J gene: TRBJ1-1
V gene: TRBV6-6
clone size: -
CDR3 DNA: TGTGCCACTAGGACAGGAGTTTACACTGAAGCTTTCTTT
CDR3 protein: CATRTGVYTEAFF

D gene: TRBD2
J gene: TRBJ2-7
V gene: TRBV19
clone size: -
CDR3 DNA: TGTGCCAGTAGTATGGGAGGGAATGAGCAGTACTTC
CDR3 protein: CASSMGGNEQYF

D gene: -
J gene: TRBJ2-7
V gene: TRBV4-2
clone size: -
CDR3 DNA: TGTGCCAGCAGCCAAGAACTCCGCGCCTACGAGCAGTACTTC
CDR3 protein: CASSQELRAYEQYF

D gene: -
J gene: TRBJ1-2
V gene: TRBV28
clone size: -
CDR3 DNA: TGTGCCAGCAGTTCTCCCGCGGAGGCTAACTATGGCTACACCTTC
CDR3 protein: CASSSPAEANYGYTF

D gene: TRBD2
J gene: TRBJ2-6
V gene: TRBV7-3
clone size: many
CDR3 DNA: TGTGCCAGCAGCTTAAGTGCGGGGGCTGGGGCCAACGTCCTGACTTTC
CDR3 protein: CASSLSAGAGANVLTF

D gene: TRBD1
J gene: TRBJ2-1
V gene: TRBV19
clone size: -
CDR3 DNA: TGTGCCAGTAGTATAAACCTGGACAGGGGGTTTTACGACAATGAGCAGTTCTTC
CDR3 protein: CASSINLDRGFYDNEQFF

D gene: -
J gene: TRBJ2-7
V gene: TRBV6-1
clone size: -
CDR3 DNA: TGTGCCAGCAGTGAAGTGGGCGACACTTACGAGCAGTACTTC
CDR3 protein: CASSEVGDTYEQYF

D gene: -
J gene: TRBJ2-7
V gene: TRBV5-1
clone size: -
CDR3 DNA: TGCGCCAGCAGCGAGAGGCCGGACTACGAGCAGTACTTC
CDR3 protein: CASSERPDYEQYF

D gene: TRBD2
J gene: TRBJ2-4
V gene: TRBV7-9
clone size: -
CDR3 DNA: TGTGCCAGCCAGCTCATGGGCGGGAGTACTCTGGAAGGCAAAAACATTCAGTACTTC
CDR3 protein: CASQLMGGSTLEGKNIQYF

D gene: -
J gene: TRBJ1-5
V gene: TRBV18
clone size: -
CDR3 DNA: TGTGCCAGCTCCGTTTCCAGGGAAGGACAGCCCCAGCATTTT
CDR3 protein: CASSVSREGQPQHF

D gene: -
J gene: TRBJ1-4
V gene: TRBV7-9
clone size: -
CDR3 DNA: TGTGCCAGCAGCCAAAGGGGGGGCCCACTAAGTGAAAAACTGTTTTTT
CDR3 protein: CASSQRGGPLSEKLFF

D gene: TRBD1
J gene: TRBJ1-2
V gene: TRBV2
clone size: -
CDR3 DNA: TGTGCCAGCAGCCGAACAGGGGGCGAGTTAGGTGGCTACACCTTC
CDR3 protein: CASSRTGGELGGYTF

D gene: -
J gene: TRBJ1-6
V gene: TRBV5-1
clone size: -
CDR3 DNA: TGCGCCAGCAGCTTGGTACAGGGAAAAAATTCACCCCTCCACTTT
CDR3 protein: CASSLVQGKNSPLHF

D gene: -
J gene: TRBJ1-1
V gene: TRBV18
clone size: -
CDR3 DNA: TGTGCCAGCTCACCTCTAGGAAGGAACACTGAAGCTTTCTTT
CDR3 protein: CASSPLGRNTEAFF

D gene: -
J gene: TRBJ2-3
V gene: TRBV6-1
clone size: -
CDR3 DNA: TGTGCCATACAACCCCGGGAGACAGATACGCAGTATTTT
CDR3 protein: CAIQPRETDTQYF

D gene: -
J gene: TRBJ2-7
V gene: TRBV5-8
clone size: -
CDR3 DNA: TGTGCCAGCAACCGGGACTTCTACGAGCAGTACTTC
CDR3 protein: CASNRDFYEQYF

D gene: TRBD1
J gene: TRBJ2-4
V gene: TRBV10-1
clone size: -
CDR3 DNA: TGCGCCAGCAGCCGGACAGGGCGGGAAGGCATTCAGTACTTC
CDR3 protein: CASSRTGREGIQYF

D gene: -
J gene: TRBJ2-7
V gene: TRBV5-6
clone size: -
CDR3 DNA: TGTGCCAGCAGCTTGGGGGGAGGCGAGCAGTACTTC
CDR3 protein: CASSLGGGEQYF

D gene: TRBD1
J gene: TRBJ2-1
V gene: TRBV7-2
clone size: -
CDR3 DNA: TGTGCCAGCAGTCTCTACGCCGGGACAGGGAGTTTGAATGAGCAGTTCTTC
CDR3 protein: CASSLYAGTGSLNEQFF

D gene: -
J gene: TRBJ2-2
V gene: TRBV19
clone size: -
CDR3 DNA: TGTGCCAGTAGTAGTTCCGGGATACTAGGAACCGGGGAGCTGTTTTTT
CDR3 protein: CASSSSGILGTGELFF

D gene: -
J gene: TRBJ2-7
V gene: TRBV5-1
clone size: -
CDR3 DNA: TGCGCCAGCAGCCCGGGGTCACGTCTCTCCTACGAGCAGTACTTC
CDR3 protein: CASSPGSRLSYEQYF

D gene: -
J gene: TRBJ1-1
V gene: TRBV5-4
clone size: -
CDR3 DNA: TGTGCCAGCAGCCGAGACAGGAACACTGAAGCTTTCTTT
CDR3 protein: CASSRDRNTEAFF

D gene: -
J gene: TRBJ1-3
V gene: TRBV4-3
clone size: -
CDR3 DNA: TGCGCCAGCAGCCAAGATCGTAGCGTCTCTGGAAACACCATATATTTT
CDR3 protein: CASSQDRSVSGNTIYF

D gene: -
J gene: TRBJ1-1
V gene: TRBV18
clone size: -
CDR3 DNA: TGTGCCAGCTCACCACAGGGGGTAACAAACACTGAAGCTTTCTTT
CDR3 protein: CASSPQGVTNTEAFF

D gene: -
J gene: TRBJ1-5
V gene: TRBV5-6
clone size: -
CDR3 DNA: TGTGCCAGCAGCTTGGCTCCAACAGAACATCAGCCCCAGCATTTT
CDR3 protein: CASSLAPTEHQPQHF

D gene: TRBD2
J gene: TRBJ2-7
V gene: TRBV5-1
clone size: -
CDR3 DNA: TGCGCCAGCGCGGGCGGGACTAGCGACTCCTACGAGCAGTACTTC
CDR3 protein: CASAGGTSDSYEQYF

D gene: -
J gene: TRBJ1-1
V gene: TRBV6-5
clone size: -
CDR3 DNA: TGTGCCAGCAGTTACGGCAGTATGAACACTGAAGCTTTCTTT
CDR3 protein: CASSYGSMNTEAFF